In this sample, the clone carrying this T cell receptor (beta chain) turned up many times. Antigen specificity is unknown. One entry per CDR3 protein, called by TCRdb with MiXCR from the RT-PCR reads. In the table there are about 800,000 distinct CDR3 sequences, roughly 20% of which are singletons. This specimen belongs to a study of response to subunit inactivated influenza vaccine. General study findings and limits: Authors suggested each seasonal influenza vaccination recruits few new T cells.

This CDR3 region has 14 residues. V shed 3 bases and J shed 11 bases, with 19 bases lying between them. The genes are TRBV12-3 or TRBV12-4 and TRBJ1-1, with D perhaps matching TRBD1 (5 bases). This receptor was identified in a man aged 50 or older who received an inactivated influenza vaccine. This material consisted of PBMCs from blood, taken 5 to 6 days after vaccination. The CDR3 DNA sequence: TGTGCCAGCAGTTTTTCAGGGAAGGGTGATGAGGCTTTCTTT. It codes for CASSFSGKGDEAFF.